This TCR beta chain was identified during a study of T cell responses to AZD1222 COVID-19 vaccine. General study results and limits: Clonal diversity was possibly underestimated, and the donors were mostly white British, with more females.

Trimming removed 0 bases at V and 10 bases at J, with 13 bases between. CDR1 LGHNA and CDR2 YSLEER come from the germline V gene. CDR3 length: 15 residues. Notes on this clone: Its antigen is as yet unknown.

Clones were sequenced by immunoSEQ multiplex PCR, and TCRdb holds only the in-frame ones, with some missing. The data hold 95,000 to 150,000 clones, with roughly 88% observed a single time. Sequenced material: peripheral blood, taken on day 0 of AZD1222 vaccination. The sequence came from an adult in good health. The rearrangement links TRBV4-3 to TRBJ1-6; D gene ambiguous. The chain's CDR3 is CASSQDARSDSPLHF. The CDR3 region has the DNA TGCGCCAGCAGCCAAGATGCCAGGTCGGACTCACCCCTCCACTTT.